This T cell receptor (beta chain) appears in the sequencing data of a study of CD8 T cells in ankylosing spondylitis. V lost 6 bases and J lost 2; bases outside the gene matches: 5. The CDR3 is made up of 15 amino acids. Germline V CDR1 and CDR2: ENHRY, SYGVKD. This clonotype was seen a handful of times. Using its own MiXCR run on the 5' RACE reads, TCRdb lists one record per CDR3 protein. The sample has 120,000 or so distinct CDR3 sequences; approximately 15% are singletons. Sample: blood, either unsorted or a sorted T cell fraction (not recorded which). V and J are TRBV10-3 and TRBJ2-5; 11 bases fit TRBD2. The TCR sequence derives from a female donor with ankylosing spondylitis or in good health (not recorded which). DNA of the CDR3: TGTGCCATCAGGGGTAGCGGGGGGGAGCAAGAGACCCAGTACTTC. This translates into CAIRGSGGEQETQYF.